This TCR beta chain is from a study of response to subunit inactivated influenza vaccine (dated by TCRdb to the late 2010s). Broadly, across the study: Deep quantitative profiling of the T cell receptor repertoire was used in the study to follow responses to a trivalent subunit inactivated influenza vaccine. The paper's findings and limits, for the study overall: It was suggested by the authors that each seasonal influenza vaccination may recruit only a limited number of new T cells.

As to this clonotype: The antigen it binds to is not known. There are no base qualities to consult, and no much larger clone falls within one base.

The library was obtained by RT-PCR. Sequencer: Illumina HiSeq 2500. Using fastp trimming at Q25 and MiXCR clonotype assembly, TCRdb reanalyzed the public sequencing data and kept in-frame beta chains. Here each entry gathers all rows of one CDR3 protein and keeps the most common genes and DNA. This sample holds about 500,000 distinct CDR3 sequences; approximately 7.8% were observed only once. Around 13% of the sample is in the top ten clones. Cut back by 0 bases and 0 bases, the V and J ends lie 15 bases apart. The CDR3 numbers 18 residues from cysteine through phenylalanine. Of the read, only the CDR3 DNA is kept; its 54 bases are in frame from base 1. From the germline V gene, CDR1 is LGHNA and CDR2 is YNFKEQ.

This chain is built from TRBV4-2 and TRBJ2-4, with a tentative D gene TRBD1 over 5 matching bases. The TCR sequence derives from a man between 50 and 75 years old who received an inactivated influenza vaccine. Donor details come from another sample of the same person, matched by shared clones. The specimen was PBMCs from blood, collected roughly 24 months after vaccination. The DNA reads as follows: TGTGCCAGCAGCCAAGATCGAGACAGCACCATAGCCAAAAACATTCAGTACTTC. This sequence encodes CASSQDRDSTIAKNIQYF.